These T cell receptor beta chains were read from a single sample in a study of blood T cell repertoires in COVID-19. Profiled with immunoSEQ multiplex PCR; TCRdb holds only in-frame clones, not every one. This table holds 40,000 or so clones, roughly 85% found once. The sequenced sample was peripheral blood. These receptors were collected from a human donor in a cohort sampled during active COVID-19. The CDR3 runs from the conserved cysteine through the conserved F or W. Each record gives: J gene, clone size, D gene, V gene, CDR3 DNA, CDR3 protein. A D gene is named only where the DNA matches it firmly. Only some rows state a clone size, as once, few, many or a class for expanded clones.

TRBJ2-4	-	-	TRBV27	TGTGCCAGCAGTTCAAAGTGGAGGGACATTCAGTACTTC	CASSSKWRDIQYF
TRBJ1-2	-	-	TRBV19	TGTGCCAGTAGTATGGCGGGGGGTGGTGGCTACACCTTC	CASSMAGGGGYTF
TRBJ1-1	-	TRBD1	TRBV10-3	TGTGCCATCAGTGATCACAGGGGGCGTGACACTGAAGCTTTCTTT	CAISDHRGRDTEAFF
TRBJ2-7	-	TRBD1	TRBV6-5	TGTGCCAGCACCAACAGGGGATACTACGAGCAGTACTTC	CASTNRGYYEQYF
TRBJ2-3	-	-	TRBV7-3	TGTGCCAGCAGCCGCCGGGCAGGGAATGCCGGCACAGATACGCAGTATTTT	CASSRRAGNAGTDTQYF
TRBJ1-5	-	TRBD1	TRBV5-5	TGTGCCAGCAGCCTGTCGGGGACAGGGGAGTTTCAGCCCCAGCATTTT	CASSLSGTGEFQPQHF
TRBJ2-4	-	-	TRBV27	TGTGCCAGCAGTTCCAGGAAAGGGGACATTCAGTACTTC	CASSSRKGDIQYF
TRBJ1-6	-	TRBD1	TRBV5-1	TGCGCCAGCAGCTTGGAGGTCAGGGACAGGGGAAGCTCCTATAATTCACCCCTCCACTTT	CASSLEVRDRGSSYNSPLHF
TRBJ1-6	-	TRBD1	TRBV10-3	TGTGCCATCAGTGGGACAGGGGTCCAGACACCCCTCCACTTT	CAISGTGVQTPLHF
TRBJ1-4	-	TRBD1	TRBV5-4	TGTGCCAGCAGCTCAGGGGGCGCGGGGGAAAAACTGTTTTTT	CASSSGGAGEKLFF
TRBJ2-3	-	TRBD1	TRBV7-2	TGTGCCAGCAGCCCTGGACAGGGGGCCGGCACAGATACGCAGTATTTT	CASSPGQGAGTDTQYF
TRBJ2-5	-	-	TRBV7-8	TGTGCCAGCAGCTTATGGGGGGTAGAGACCCAGTACTTC	CASSLWGVETQYF
TRBJ1-1	once	TRBD1	TRBV19	TGTGCCAGTAGTAGGGCCCGGCAGGGGGCGATGCCTGAAGCTTTCTTT	CASSRARQGAMPEAFF
TRBJ2-5	-	TRBD2	TRBV5-1	TGCGCCAGCAGCTTGGCGGGGGGGGAGACCCAGTACTTC	CASSLAGGETQYF
TRBJ2-7	-	-	TRBV11-2	TGTGCCAGCAGCTTCACAGGGGGGGGAGGCTACGAGCAGTACTTC	CASSFTGGGGYEQYF
TRBJ1-1	-	-	TRBV9	TGTGCCAGCAGCGGGGGCCTTAAGAACACTGAAGCTTTCTTT	CASSGGLKNTEAFF
TRBJ2-5	-	TRBD1	TRBV29-1	TGCAGCGCAGGGACAGGACGGGAGACCCAGTACTTC	CSAGTGRETQYF
TRBJ2-7	-	-	TRBV10-3	TGTGCCATCAGTGAGAACACCAATTACGAGCAGTACTTC	CAISENTNYEQYF
TRBJ2-7	-	-	TRBV6-6	TGTGCCAGCAGTTACTACACCGTGGACGAGCAGTACTTC	CASSYYTVDEQYF
TRBJ2-3	once	-	TRBV19	TGTGCCAGTAGTATAGTCCCGGGGGATACGCAGTATTTT	CASSIVPGDTQYF
TRBJ2-7	-	-	TRBV5-1	TGCGCCAGCAGCCAGGACAATTTCTACGAGCAGTACTTC	CASSQDNFYEQYF
TRBJ1-2	-	-	TRBV10-3	TGTGCCATCAGTGGGACAAGCCTTGGGAAGTATGGCTACACCTTC	CAISGTSLGKYGYTF